Below, 21 T cell receptor beta chains from the same sample are listed, as sequenced in a study of blood T cells in healthy people across ages. A second PCR of 7 to 11 cycles used a sample-barcoded 5' primer and a J-beta primer mix. MiXCR was run by TCRdb on the 5' RACE reads, yielding one entry per CDR3 protein. The sample has more than 1,400,000 distinct CDR3 sequences, around two fifths seen once. Sequenced input: blood. The receptors shown here come from a woman aged 18-29 years in good health.

The CDR3 DNA sequence: TGCGCCAGCAGCCCGACGACAGGCTACAATGAGCAGTACTTC. This encodes CASSPTTGYNEQYF. This chain links TRBV5-1 with TRBJ2-4, with D perhaps matching TRBD1 (6 bases). This CDR3 is 14 amino acids long. The germline CDR1 and CDR2 sequences are SGHRS and YFSETQ. V gave up 4 bases and J gave up 13 bases, with 21 bases separating them.

This sequence joins TRBV20-1 and TRBJ2-2; weak D call: TRBD1 (7 bases). Germline V CDR1 and CDR2: DFQATT, SNEGSKA (reference sequence). V was shortened by 6 bases and J by 5 bases, with 10 bases between the two germline ends. The CDR3 sequence is 12 residues long. CDR3 nucleotides: TGCAGTGCCGGGGGACAGACCGGGGAGCTGTTTTTT. Amino acid sequence: CSAGGQTGELFF.

This clonotype appeared a few times. The genes are TRBV10-3 and TRBJ2-3; 11 bases are a match to TRBD2. Unmatched junction bases numbered 9, after V lost 10 bases and J lost 3 bases. Germline lookup yields CDR1 ENHRY and CDR2 SYGVKD. There are 15 residues in the CDR3. The CDR3 DNA sequence: TGTGCCACCCCGGCAGGACTAGCGGGTACAGATACGCAGTATTTT. Translation: CATPAGLAGTDTQYF.

The chain employs TRBV7-6 and TRBJ1-5; D is uncertain. The CDR3 extends over 14 amino acids. With 3 bases removed from V and 2 bases from J, the gap between germline ends came to 8 bases. Germline values: CDR1 SGHVS, CDR2 FNYEAQ. The CDR3 protein is CASSFDAGNQPQHF. Written as DNA, the CDR3 is TGTGCCAGCAGCTTTGATGCAGGCAATCAGCCCCAGCATTTT. Looking up the rest from reference TRBV7-6 and TRBJ1-5 gives the full variable domain: GAGVSQSPRYKVTKRGQDVALRCDPISGHVSLYWYRQALGQGPEFLTYFNYEAQQDKSGLPNDRFSAERPEGSISTLTIQRTEQRDSAMYRCASSFDAGNQPQHFGDGTRLSIL.

This clonotype is a singleton in its sample. The J gene is TRBJ1-5, the V gene TRBV28; 7 nucleotides match TRBD1. The CDR3 is 13 residues long. J was trimmed by 0 bases and V by 10 bases; bases with no gene match: 3. Germline V lookup: CDR1 MDHEN, CDR2 SYDVKM. Written as DNA, the CDR3 is TGTGCCACCGGGACAGTTAGCAATCAGCCCCAGCATTTT. Protein sequence: CATGTVSNQPQHF.

The chain employs TRBV12-3 or TRBV12-4 and TRBJ1-6; the D gene is possibly TRBD1 (5 bases). The V and J ends lost 7 bases and 10 bases respectively, with 11 bases between them. The CDR3 runs to 12 residues. The CDR3 DNA reads TGTGCCAGCACCCGGGGCCAGTCACCCCTCCACTTT. It yields the protein CASTRGQSPLHF.

The rearrangement uses TRBV7-2 and TRBJ2-7, with 10 bases fitting TRBD2. Germline V gene lookup returns CDR1 SGHTA and CDR2 FQGNSA. This CDR3 contains 19 residues. V lost 7 bases to trimming and J lost 1 base; unmatched junction nucleotides: 19. CDR3 sequence reads: CASIQSLRVSGGTSYEQYF. In DNA form, the CDR3 reads TGTGCCAGCATCCAAAGCCTCCGGGTTAGCGGGGGGACATCCTACGAGCAGTACTTC.

This clonotype was recorded once. The V and J genes are TRBV4-1 and TRBJ1-1, with unresolved D. V was shortened by 1 base and J by 7 bases, with 10 bases between the two germline ends. Looked up from germline, CDR1 is MGHRA and CDR2 is YSYEKL. The CDR3 covers 13 residues. CDR3 DNA sequence: TGCGCCAGCAGCCAAGTTAGGGCACTTGAAGCTTTCTTT. Translated, it gives CASSQVRALEAFF.

This clonotype was found a few times. V and J are TRBV7-2 and TRBJ2-5; 7 bases align to TRBD2. Germline CDR1 and CDR2: SGHTA and FQGNSA. This CDR3 contains 16 residues. The ends lost 1 base at V and 2 bases at J; junction bases unmatched: 7. Written as DNA, the CDR3 is TGTGCCAGCAGCTTAGGGAGTCGGCGGGGGCAAGAGACCCAGTACTTC. This gives the protein CASSLGSRRGQETQYF. Full variable domain (rest looked up from reference TRBV7-2 and TRBJ2-5): GAGVSQSPSNKVTEKGKDVELRCDPISGHTALYWYRQSLGQGLEFLIYFQGNSAPDKSGLPSDRFSAERTGGSVSTLTIQRTQQEDSAVYLCASSLGSRRGQETQYFGPGTRLLVL.

This clonotype was detected many times. This chain uses TRBV2 with TRBJ1-4; D is uncertain. In germline, CDR1 is SNHLY, CDR2 FYNNEI. The germline V and J ends were trimmed by 4 bases and 8 bases, with 17 bases remaining between them. The CDR3 spans 15 residues. CDR3 loop: CASSARLDPGEKLFF. Written as DNA, the CDR3 is TGTGCCAGCAGTGCCCGCCTAGACCCGGGCGAAAAACTGTTTTTT.

This chain joins TRBV3-1 and TRBJ1-2; D possibly corresponds to TRBD1 (5 bases). Trimming shortened V by 2 bases and J by 0 bases, and 25 bases separated the two germline ends. This CDR3 comprises 20 residues. Germline-derived CDR1 and CDR2 are LGHDT and YNNKEL (reference sequence). This CDR3 reads CASSQHGGGTGRPSNYGYTF. The CDR3 DNA follows: TGTGCCAGCAGCCAACATGGAGGCGGGACGGGGCGCCCATCTAACTATGGCTACACCTTC.

The chain uses TRBV12-3 or TRBV12-4 and TRBJ1-1; 10 bases agree with TRBD1. Unmatched junction bases numbered 11, after V lost 6 bases and J lost 4 bases. The CDR3 covers 16 residues. This chain's CDR3 is CASSLGPGTGATEAFF. The CDR3 DNA is TGTGCCAGCAGCCTCGGCCCCGGGACAGGGGCCACTGAAGCTTTCTTT.

On this clonotype itself: Sequence at one end of the junction differs from germline and may be a read error. The chain couples TRBV6-5 to TRBJ2-7; D unresolved. The germline V gene has CDR1 MNHEY and CDR2 SVGAGI. This CDR3 spans 14 amino acids. The CDR3 bases are TGTGCCAGCTGTTATAGGCCGGTATCCTACGAGCAGTACTTC. Its protein is CASCYRPVSYEQYF.

There are many counts of this clonotype. V and J are TRBV12-3 or TRBV12-4 and TRBJ2-1; 7 nucleotides match TRBD1. V was pared by 6 bases and J by 2 bases, with 4 bases of the junction left unmatched. This CDR3 comprises 14 residues. CDR3 amino acids: CASSRQGPYNEQFF. CDR3 nucleotide sequence: TGTGCCAGCAGCCGACAGGGTCCCTACAATGAGCAGTTCTTC.

V usage is TRBV30 and J usage is TRBJ2-7, with D possibly matching TRBD2 (5 bases). CDR3 length: 13 amino acids. The V gene's germline CDR1 is GTSNPN and CDR2 SVGIG (reference sequence). V was trimmed by 0 bases and J by 4 bases, leaving 10 bases between them. The CDR3 DNA follows: TGTGCCTGGAGTGTACTGGGCGGGTACGAGCAGTACTTC. Amino acid sequence: CAWSVLGGYEQYF.

This clonotype has more than one count but fewer than ten. The chain carries TRBV5-1 and TRBJ2-1, with 8 bases aligning to TRBD2. Germline loops: CDR1 SGHRS, CDR2 YFSETQ. Unmatched junction bases numbered 10, after V lost 0 bases and J lost 5 bases. The CDR3 is 17 amino acids. The DNA of the CDR3 is TGCGCCAGCAGCTTGGCGGGGGGAACTAGCGGAAACAATGAGCAGTTCTTC. Protein: CASSLAGGTSGNNEQFF.

V gene TRBV6-1 combines with J gene TRBJ1-2; 7 bases agree with TRBD1. Germline-derived CDR1 and CDR2 are MNHNS and SASEGT. This CDR3 is 17 amino acids long. Trimming removed 5 bases from V and 0 bases from J; junction bases left unmatched: 12. CDR3 DNA: TGTGCCAGCAGTAGGGGACAGACCAGCTCCACTAACTATGGCTACACCTTC. Translating it yields CASSRGQTSSTNYGYTF.

CDR3 DNA: TGCGCCAGCAGCTTCCTGGGGCCCAGGGGTAATTCACCCCTCCACTTT. Protein: CASSFLGPRGNSPLHF. This chain links TRBV5-1 with TRBJ1-6; TRBD1 is a possible D gene (6 bases). The length of the CDR3 is 16 residues. Germline CDR1 reads SGHRS; CDR2 reads YFSETQ. V was shortened by 2 bases and J by 6 bases, with 15 bases between the two germline ends.

This chain joins TRBV2 and TRBJ2-7, with TRBD2 matching 9 bases. The CDR3 is made up of 14 amino acids. The junction had 3 bases not matched to a gene; V was cut back by 6 bases and J by 0 bases. Germline CDR1 and CDR2: SNHLY and FYNNEI. The CDR3 loop reads CASSTSGYSYEQYF. As DNA, the CDR3 is TGTGCCAGCAGCACTAGCGGGTACTCCTACGAGCAGTACTTC.

The chain employs TRBV6-5 and TRBJ1-1; D might be TRBD1 (5 bases). The CDR3 is made up of 15 amino acids. The V gene lost 2 bases and the J gene lost 3 bases, with 13 bases spanning the gap. The V gene's germline CDR1 is MNHEY and CDR2 SVGAGI. CDR3 nucleotides: TGTGCCAGCAGTTACGCGTGGCAAGGGGACACTGAAGCTTTCTTT. It translates to CASSYAWQGDTEAFF.

This clonotype was found a few times. The chain combines TRBV7-8 with TRBJ2-7; 7 nucleotides line up with TRBD1. V lost 4 bases, J lost 12 bases, and 9 bases stayed unmatched. Germline CDR1 SGHVS, CDR2 FQNEAQ. CDR3 length: 12 residues. CDR3 loop: CASSSSRQGLYF. The CDR3 region has the DNA TGTGCCAGCAGCTCCAGCCGACAGGGATTGTACTTC.